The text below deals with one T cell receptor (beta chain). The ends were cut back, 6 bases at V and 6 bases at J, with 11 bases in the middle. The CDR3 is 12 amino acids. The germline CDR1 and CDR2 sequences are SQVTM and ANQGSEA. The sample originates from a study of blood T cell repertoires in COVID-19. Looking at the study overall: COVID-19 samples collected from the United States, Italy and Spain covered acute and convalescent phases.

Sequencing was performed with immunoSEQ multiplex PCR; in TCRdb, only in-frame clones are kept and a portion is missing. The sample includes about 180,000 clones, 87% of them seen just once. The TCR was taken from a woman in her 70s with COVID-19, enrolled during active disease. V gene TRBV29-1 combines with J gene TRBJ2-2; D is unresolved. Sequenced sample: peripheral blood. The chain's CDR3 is CSVVSSPGELFF. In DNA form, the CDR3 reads TGCAGCGTCGTTAGCTCCCCCGGGGAGCTGTTTTTT.